The entry that follows covers one T cell receptor beta chain sequence. The data stem from a study of cytotoxic CD8 clonotypes in ibrutinib-treated CLL. CDR1 MNHEY and CDR2 SVGAGI come from the germline V gene. The CDR3 totals 13 residues. Trimming took 10 bases from V and 1 from J; bases not matched to a gene: 4. Here immunoSEQ multiplex PCR was the method, and the copy in TCRdb shows in-frame clones only, minus some. The data contain about 300,000 clones, 65% to 85% of them singletons. The chain recombines TRBV6-5 with TRBJ2-3; 8 nucleotides agree with TRBD2. This specimen was PBMCs, taken at disease progression, from a patient treated with ibrutinib. The clonotype was recovered from a human donor with chronic lymphocytic leukemia. The CDR3 region is CATGLAGTDTQYF. The CDR3 nucleotides are TGTGCCACCGGACTAGCCGGCACAGATACGCAGTATTTT.